This T cell receptor (beta chain) was documented in a study of blood T cells in healthy people across ages. The germline V and J ends were trimmed by 4 bases and 5 bases, with 13 bases remaining between them. CDR3 length equals 14 residues. Germline values: CDR1 SGHTA, CDR2 FQGNSA. Next came a second PCR, run for 7 to 11 cycles, which used a sample-barcoded 5' primer along with a J-beta primer mix. Template switching added a 12-random-nucleotide identifier to every cDNA molecule. One entry per CDR3 protein, called by TCRdb with MiXCR from the 5' RACE reads. The table shows roughly 1.5 million distinct CDR3 sequences, with 42% occurring only once. Study-level points and caveats: The long-lived group displayed more naive CD4+ cells, plus higher diversity, than the aged donors did.

Note on this clonotype: Its antigen is unidentified.

The origin of this receptor is a woman aged 18-29 years in good health. This rearrangement joins TRBV7-2 to TRBJ2-3; D ambiguous. Sequenced sample: blood. The CDR3 loop is CASSSLLFGDTQYF. CDR3 coding DNA: TGTGCCAGCAGCTCCCTGCTTTTTGGAGATACGCAGTATTTT.